The clone carrying this T cell receptor beta chain appeared a few times. Its antigen is currently unknown. The record originates from a study of human T cells and chemical hapten exposure. Study information: Small discrepancies in pooled library volume mainly accounted for the varying TCR yields per sample.

The study, taken as a whole, reports: Significantly more large CDR3 similarity clusters were formed by expanded TCRs than by controls.

TCRdb re-analysed the RACE reads in MiXCR, keeping a single row per CDR3 protein. Of under 50,000 distinct CDR3 sequences in the sample, 8% to 10% are singletons; the top ten hold roughly 25%. Time point noted: patch test 3, about 24 weeks after DPC sensitization. Treatment denoted: therapeutic diphenylcyclopropenone sensitization with weekly scalp DPC. The template was total RNA from unfractionated whole blood. Donors, patients with alopecia ranging from 18 to 70 years old and judged suitable for DPC, provided samples. Germline assignment: CDR1 LGHNA and CDR2 YSLEER. J lost 5 bases, V lost 1 base, and 13 bases had no gene match. The CDR3 has 18 residues.

The source was whole blood, collected in connection with sensitization to the hapten diphenylcyclopropenone (DPC). This sequence originates from a man aged 45-65 years with alopecia areata. Some clones in this sample may be carry-over from other donors' samples. The V call is TRBV4-3, the J call TRBJ2-5, with 10 positions matching TRBD2. This CDR3 is CASSQGASSAGGYETQYF. The DNA for the CDR3 is TGCGCCAGCAGCCAAGGAGCCTCCTCAGCGGGAGGGTATGAGACCCAGTACTTC.